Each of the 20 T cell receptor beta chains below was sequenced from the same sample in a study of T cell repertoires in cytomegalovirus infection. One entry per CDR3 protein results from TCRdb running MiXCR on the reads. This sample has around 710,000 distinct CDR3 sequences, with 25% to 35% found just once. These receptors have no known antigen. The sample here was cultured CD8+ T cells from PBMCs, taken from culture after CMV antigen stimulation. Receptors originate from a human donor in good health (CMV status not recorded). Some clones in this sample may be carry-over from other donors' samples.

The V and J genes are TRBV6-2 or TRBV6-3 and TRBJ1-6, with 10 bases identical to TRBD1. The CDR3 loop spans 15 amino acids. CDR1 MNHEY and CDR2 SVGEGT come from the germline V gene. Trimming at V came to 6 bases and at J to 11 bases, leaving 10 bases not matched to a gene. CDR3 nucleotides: TGTGCCAGCAGCTTTCTCCGGGACAGGGGACCACCCCTCCACTTT. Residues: CASSFLRDRGPPLHF.

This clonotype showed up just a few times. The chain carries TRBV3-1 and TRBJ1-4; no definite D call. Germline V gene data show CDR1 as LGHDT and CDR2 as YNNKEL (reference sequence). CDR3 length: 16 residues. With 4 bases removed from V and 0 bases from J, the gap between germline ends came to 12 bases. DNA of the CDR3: TGTGCCAGCAGCCTTTCACGGACTCCAACTAATGAAAAACTGTTTTTT. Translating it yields CASSLSRTPTNEKLFF.

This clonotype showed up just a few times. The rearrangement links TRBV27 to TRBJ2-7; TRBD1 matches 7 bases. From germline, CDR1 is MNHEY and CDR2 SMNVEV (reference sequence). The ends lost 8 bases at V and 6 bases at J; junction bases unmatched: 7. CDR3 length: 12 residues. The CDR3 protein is CASSWTGGEQYF. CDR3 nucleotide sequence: TGTGCCAGCTCTTGGACAGGTGGCGAGCAGTACTTC.

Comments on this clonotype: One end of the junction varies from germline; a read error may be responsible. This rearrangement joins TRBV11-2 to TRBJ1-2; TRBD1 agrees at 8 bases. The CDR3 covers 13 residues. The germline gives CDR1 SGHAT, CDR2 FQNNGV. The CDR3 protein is CASSLGTGASYTF. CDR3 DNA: TGTGCCAGCAGTTTAGGGACAGGAGCCAGCTACACCTTC.

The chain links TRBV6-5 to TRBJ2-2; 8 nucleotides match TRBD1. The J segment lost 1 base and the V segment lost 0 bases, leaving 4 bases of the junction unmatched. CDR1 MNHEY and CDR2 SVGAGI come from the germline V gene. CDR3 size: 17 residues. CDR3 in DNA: TGTGCCAGCAGTTACTCGCAGACAGGGGTGAACACCGGGGAGCTGTTTTTT. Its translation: CASSYSQTGVNTGELFF.

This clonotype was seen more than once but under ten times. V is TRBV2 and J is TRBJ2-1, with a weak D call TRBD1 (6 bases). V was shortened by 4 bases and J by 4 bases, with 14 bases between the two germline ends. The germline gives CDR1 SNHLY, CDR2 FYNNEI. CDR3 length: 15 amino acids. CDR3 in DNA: TGTGCCAGCAGTGCTACCAGGGGCCCTTACAATGAGCAGTTCTTC. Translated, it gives CASSATRGPYNEQFF.

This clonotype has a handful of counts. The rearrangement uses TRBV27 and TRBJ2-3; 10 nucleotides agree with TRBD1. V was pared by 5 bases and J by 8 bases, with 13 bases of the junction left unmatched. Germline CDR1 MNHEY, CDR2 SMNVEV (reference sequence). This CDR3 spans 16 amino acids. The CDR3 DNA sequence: TGTGCCAGCAGTCCCATCCCCGGGACAGGGGTCGGTACGCAGTATTTT. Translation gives CASSPIPGTGVGTQYF.

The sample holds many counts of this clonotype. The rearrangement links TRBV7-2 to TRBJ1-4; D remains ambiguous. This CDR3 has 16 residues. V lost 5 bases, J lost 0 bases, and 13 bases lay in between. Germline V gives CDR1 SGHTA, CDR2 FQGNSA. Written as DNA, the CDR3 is TGTGCCAGCAGCCCCGGAGTGTACGCAACTAATGAAAAACTGTTTTTT. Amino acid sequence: CASSPGVYATNEKLFF.

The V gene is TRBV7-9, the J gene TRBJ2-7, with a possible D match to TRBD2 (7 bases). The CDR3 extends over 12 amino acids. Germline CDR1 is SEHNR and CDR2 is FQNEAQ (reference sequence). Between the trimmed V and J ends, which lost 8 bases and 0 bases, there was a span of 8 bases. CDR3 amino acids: CASGGASYEQYF. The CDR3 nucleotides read TGTGCCAGCGGGGGGGCCTCCTACGAGCAGTACTTC. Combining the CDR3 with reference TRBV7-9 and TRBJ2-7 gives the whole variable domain DTGVSQNPRHKITKRGQNVTFRCDPISEHNRLYWYRQTLGQGPEFLTYFQNEAQLEKSRLLSDRFSAERPKGSFSTLEIQRTEQGDSAMYLCASGGASYEQYFGPGTRLTVT.

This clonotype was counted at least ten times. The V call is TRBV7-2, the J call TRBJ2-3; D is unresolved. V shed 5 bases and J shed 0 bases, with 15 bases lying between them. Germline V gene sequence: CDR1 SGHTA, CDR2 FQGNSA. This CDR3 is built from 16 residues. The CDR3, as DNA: TGTGCCAGCAGCCCCTACGGACCAACTAGCACAGATACGCAGTATTTT. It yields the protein CASSPYGPTSTDTQYF.

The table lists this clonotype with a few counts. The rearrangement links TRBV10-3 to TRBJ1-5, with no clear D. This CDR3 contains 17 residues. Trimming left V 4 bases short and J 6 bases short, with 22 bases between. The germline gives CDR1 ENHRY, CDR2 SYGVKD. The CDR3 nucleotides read TGTGCCATCAGTGTATACGGACCGACTGAGGGAAGTCAGCCCCAGCATTTT. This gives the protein CAISVYGPTEGSQPQHF.

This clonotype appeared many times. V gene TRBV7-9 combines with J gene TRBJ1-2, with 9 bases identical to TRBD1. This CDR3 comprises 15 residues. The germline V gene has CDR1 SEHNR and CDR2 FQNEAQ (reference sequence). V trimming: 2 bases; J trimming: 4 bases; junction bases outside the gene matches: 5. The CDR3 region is CASSLTGGEIYGYTF. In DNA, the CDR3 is TGTGCCAGCAGCTTAACAGGGGGCGAGATCTATGGCTACACCTTC.

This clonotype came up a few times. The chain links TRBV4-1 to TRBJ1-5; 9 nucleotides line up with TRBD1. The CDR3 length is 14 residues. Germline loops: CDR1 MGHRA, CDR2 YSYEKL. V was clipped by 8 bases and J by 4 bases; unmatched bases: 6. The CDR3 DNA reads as TGCGCCAGCGGATGGGACAGGGAAAATCAGCCCCAGCATTTT. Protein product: CASGWDRENQPQHF.

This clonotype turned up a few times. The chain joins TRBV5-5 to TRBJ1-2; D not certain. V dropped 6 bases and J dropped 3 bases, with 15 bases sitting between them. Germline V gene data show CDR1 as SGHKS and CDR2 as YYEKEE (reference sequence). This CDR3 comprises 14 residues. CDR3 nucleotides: TGTGCCAGCACCCCTTTATGGGGTGACTATGGCTACACCTTC. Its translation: CASTPLWGDYGYTF.

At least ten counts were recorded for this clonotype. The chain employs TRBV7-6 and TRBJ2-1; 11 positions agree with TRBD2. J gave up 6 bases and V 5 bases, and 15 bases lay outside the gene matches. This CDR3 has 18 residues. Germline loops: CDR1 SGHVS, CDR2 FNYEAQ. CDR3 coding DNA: TGTGCCAGCAGCCCTCGTGCTAGCGGGGGGCCGAGGATCAATGAGCAGTTCTTC. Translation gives CASSPRASGGPRINEQFF.

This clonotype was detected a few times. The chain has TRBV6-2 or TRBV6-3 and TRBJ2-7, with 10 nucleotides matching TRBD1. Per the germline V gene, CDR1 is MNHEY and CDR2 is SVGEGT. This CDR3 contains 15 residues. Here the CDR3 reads CASSLGTGEGNEQYV. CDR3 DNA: TGTGCCAGTAGTTTGGGGACAGGGGAGGGAAATGAGCAGTACGTC.

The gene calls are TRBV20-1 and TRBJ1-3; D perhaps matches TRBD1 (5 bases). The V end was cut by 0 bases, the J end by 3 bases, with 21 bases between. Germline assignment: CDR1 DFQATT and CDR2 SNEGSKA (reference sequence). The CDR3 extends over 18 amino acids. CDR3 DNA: TGCAGTGCTAGAGATACTGCGGTCCGACAGAAGTATGGAAACACCATATATTTT. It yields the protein CSARDTAVRQKYGNTIYF.

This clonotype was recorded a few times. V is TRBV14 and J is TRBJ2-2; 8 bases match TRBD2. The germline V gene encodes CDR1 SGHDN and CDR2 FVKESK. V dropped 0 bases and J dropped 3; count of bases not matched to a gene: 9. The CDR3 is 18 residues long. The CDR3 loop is CASSQDSVAGSYTGELFF. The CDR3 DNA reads TGTGCCAGCAGCCAAGATTCGGTAGCGGGAAGTTACACCGGGGAGCTGTTTTTT.

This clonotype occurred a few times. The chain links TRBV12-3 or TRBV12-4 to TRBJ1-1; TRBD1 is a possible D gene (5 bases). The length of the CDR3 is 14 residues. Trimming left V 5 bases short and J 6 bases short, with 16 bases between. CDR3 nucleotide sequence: TGTGCCAGCAGTCCAGGGAGAGAAGTCTCTGAAGCTTTCTTT. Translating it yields CASSPGREVSEAFF.

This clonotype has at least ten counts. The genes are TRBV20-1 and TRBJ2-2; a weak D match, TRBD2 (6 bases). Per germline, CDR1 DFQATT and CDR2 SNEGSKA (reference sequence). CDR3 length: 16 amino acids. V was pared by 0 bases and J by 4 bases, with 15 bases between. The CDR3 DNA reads TGCAGTGCTAGAGATGATTGGAGGGGTCTCACCGGGGAGCTGTTTTTT. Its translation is CSARDDWRGLTGELFF.